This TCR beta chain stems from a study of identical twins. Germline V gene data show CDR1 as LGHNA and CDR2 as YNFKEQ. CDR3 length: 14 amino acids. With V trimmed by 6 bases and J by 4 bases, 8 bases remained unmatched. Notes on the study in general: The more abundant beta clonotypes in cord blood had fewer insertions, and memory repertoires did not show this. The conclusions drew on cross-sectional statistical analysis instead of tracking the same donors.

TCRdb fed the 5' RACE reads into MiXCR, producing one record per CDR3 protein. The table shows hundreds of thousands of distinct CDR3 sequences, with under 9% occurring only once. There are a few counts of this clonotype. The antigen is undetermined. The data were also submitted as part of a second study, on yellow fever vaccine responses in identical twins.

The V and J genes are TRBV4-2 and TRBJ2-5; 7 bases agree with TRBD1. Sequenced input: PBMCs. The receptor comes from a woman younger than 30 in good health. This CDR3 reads CASREGAMGETQYF. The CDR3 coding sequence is TGTGCCAGCAGAGAGGGGGCTATGGGAGAGACCCAGTACTTC.